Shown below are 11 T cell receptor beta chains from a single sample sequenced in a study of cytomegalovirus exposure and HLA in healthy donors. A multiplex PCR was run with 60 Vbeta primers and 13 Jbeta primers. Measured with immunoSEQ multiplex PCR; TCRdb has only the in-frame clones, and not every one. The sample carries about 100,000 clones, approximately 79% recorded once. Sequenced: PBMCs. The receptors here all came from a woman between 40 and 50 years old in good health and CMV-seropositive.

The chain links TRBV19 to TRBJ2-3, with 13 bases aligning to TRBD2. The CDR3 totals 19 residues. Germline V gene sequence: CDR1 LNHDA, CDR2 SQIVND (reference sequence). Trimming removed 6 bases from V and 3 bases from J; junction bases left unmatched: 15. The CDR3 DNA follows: TGTGCCAGTAGCGTCCTTCCTCCGGGACTAGCGGGAACAACAGATACGCAGTATTTT. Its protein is CASSVLPPGLAGTTDTQYF.

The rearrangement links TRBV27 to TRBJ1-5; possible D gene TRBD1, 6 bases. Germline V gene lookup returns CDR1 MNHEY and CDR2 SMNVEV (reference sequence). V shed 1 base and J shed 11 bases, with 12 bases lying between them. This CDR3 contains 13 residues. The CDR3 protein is CASSLYREGAQHF. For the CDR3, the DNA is TGTGCCAGCAGTTTATACAGGGAAGGGGCCCAGCATTTT.

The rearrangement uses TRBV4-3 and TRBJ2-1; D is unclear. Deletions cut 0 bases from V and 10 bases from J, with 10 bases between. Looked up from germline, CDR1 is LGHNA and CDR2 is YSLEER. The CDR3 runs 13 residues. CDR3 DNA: TGCGCCAGCAGCCAAGAAGACCGCGGCGAGCAGTTCTTC. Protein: CASSQEDRGEQFF.

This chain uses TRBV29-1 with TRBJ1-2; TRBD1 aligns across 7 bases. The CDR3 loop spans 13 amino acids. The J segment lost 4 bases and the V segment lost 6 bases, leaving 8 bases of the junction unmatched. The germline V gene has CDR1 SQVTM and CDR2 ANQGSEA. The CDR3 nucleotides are TGCAGCGTCAGGACAGGTTTGGGCTATGGCTACACCTTC. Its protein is CSVRTGLGYGYTF.

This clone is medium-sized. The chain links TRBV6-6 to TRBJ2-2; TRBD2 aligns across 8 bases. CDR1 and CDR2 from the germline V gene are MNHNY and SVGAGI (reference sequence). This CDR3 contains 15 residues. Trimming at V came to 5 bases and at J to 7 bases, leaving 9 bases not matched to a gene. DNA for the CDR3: TGTGCCAGCAGTAACTTCGGGGGGGAGGTCGGGGAGCTGTTTTTT. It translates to CASSNFGGEVGELFF.

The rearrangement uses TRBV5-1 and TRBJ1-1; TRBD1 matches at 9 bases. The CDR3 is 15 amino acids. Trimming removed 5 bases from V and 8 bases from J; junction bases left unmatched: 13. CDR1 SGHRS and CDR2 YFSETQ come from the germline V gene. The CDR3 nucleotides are TGCGCCAGCAGTAGAGGTACACAGGGGGCTGAGGAAGCTTTCTTT. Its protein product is CASSRGTQGAEEAFF.

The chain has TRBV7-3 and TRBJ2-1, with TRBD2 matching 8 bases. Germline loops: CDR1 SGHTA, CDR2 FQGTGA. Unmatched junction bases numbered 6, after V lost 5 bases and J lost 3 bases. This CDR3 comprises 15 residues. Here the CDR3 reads CASSPRAGGYNEQFF. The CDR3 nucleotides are TGTGCCAGCAGCCCCCGGGCGGGGGGCTACAATGAGCAGTTCTTC.

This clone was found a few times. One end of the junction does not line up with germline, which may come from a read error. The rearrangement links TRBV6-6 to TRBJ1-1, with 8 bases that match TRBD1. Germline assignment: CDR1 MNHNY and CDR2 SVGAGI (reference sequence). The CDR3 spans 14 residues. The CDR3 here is CASSAGTGLTKAFF. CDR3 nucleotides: TGTGCCAGCAGTGCAGGGACAGGACTCACTAAAGCTTTCTTT.

The CDR3 DNA reads TGCAGTGCCGGGACAGGCAATCAGCCCCAGCATTTT. Its translation is CSAGTGNQPQHF. The rearrangement uses TRBV29-1 and TRBJ1-5; 7 nucleotides match TRBD1. The V gene's germline CDR1 is SQVTM and CDR2 ANQGSEA. The CDR3 spans 12 residues. Full variable domain (missing parts from reference TRBV29-1 and TRBJ1-5): SAVISQKPSRDICQRGTSLTIQCQVDSQVTMMFWYRQQPGQSLTLIATANQGSEATYESGFVIDKFPISRPNLTFSTLTVSNMSPEDSSIYLCSAGTGNQPQHFGDGTRLSIL.

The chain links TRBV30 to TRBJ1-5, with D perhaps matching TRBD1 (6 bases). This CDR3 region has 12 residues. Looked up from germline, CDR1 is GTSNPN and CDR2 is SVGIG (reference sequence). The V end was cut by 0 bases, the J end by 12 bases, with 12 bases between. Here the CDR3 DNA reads TGTGCCTGGAGTGTATTCGGACAGTTCCAGCATTTT. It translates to CAWSVFGQFQHF.

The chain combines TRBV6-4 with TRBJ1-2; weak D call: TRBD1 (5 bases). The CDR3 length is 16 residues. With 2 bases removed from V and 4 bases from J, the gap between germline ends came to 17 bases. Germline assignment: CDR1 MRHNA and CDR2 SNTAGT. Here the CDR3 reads CASSDVRTNNVYGYTF. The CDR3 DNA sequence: TGTGCCAGCAGTGACGTTAGGACAAACAACGTCTATGGCTACACCTTC.